These T cell receptor beta chains were read from a single sample in a study of T-cell reconstitution after alpha-beta-depleted transplantation in children. MiXCR was run by TCRdb on the PCR reads, yielding one entry per CDR3 protein. This table has just over 200,000 distinct CDR3 sequences, 7% to 9% appearing once. The source was PBMCs, mostly from graft donor cells, collected 360 days after TCRalphabeta/CD19-depleted stem cell transplant. Receptors originate from a male patient between 2 and 10 years old who had a stem cell transplant for acute myeloid leukemia, so the T cells may come from the graft donor. Each CDR3 is given with its conserved first and last residue. A D gene is named only where the DNA matches it firmly. Size values are once, few and many counts, or a class for expanded clones, and some rows have none.

j_gene	abundance	d_gene	v_gene	CDR3nt	CDR3aa
TRBJ2-2	many	-	TRBV20-1	TGCAGTGCCGAGCGGAAGTACACCGGGGAGCTGTTTTTT	CSAERKYTGELFF
TRBJ2-2	many	-	TRBV29-1	TGCAGCGCCCGTCGCACCCAGGGCCGCCCCGGGGAGCTGTTTTTT	CSARRTQGRPGELFF
TRBJ2-5	few	TRBD2	TRBV5-1	TGCGCCAGCAGCTTGCGGACTAGCGGGAGGGTTCTCGAGACCCAGTACTTC	CASSLRTSGRVLETQYF
TRBJ2-1	many	-	TRBV12-3/TRBV12-4	TGTGCCAGCAGTTTATCAAGGAGGTTTACCTACAATGAGCAGTTCTTC	CASSLSRRFTYNEQFF
TRBJ2-5	few	-	TRBV6-1	TGTGCCAGCAGTGAAGTGGGCCGAGAGACCCAGTACTTC	CASSEVGRETQYF
TRBJ2-2	many	TRBD1	TRBV7-9	TGTGCCAGCAGCCCGGGACAGAGCACCGGGGAGCTGTTTTTT	CASSPGQSTGELFF
TRBJ2-7	-	-	TRBV4-3	TGCGCCAGCAGCCAAGAGGGGTTCCAGTCCTACGAGCAGTACTTC	CASSQEGFQSYEQYF
TRBJ1-1	few	-	TRBV20-1	TGCAGTGCTAGAGAAGCCCTGAACACTGAAGCTTTCTTT	CSAREALNTEAFF
TRBJ1-5	-	-	TRBV9	TGTGCCAACCACAGCGGTCGTCATCAGCCCCAGCATTTT	CANHSGRHQPQHF
TRBJ2-2	many	-	TRBV7-2	TGTGCCAGCAGCAAAACCCCGGTGGTAGAAACCGGGGAGCTGTTTTTT	CASSKTPVVETGELFF
TRBJ2-2	few	TRBD2	TRBV12-3/TRBV12-4	TGTGCCAGCAGGGGGACTAGCAACACCGGGGAGCTGTTTTTT	CASRGTSNTGELFF